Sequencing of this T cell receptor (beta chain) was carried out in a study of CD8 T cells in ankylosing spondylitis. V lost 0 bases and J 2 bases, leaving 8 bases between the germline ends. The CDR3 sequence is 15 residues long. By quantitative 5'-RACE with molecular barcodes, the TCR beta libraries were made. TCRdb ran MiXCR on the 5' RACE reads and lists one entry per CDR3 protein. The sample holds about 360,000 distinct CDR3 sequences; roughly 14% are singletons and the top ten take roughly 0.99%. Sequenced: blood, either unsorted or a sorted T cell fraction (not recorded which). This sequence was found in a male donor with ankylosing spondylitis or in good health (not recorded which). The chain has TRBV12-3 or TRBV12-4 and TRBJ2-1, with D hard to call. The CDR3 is CASSLARPAYNEQFF. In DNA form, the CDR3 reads TGTGCCAGCAGTTTAGCGCGTCCAGCCTACAATGAGCAGTTCTTC.